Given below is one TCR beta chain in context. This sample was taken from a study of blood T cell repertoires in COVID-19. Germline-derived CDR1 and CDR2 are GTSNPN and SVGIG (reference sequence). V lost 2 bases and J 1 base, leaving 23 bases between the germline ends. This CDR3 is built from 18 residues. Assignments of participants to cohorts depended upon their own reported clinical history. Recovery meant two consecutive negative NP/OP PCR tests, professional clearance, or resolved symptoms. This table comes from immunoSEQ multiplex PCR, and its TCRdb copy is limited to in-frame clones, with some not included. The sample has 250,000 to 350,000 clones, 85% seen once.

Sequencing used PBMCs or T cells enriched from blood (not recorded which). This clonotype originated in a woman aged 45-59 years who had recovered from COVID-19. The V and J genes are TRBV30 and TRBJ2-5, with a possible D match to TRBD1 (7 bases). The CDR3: CAWSLGSWAGGSQETQYF. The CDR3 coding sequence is TGTGCCTGGAGTTTAGGGTCATGGGCAGGGGGGTCCCAAGAGACCCAGTACTTC.